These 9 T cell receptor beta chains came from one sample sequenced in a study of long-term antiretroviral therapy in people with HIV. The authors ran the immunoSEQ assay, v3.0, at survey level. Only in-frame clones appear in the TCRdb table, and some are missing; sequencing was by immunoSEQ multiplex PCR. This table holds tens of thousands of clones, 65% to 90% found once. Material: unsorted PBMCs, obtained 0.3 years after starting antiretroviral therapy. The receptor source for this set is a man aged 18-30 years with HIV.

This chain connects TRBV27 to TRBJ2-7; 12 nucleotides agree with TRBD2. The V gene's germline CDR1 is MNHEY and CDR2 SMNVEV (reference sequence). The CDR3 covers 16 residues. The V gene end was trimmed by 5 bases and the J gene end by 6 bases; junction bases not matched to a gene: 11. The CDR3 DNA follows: TGTGCCAGCAGTACCCTAGCGGGAGGGCCCGTTGCCGAGCAGTACTTC. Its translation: CASSTLAGGPVAEQYF.

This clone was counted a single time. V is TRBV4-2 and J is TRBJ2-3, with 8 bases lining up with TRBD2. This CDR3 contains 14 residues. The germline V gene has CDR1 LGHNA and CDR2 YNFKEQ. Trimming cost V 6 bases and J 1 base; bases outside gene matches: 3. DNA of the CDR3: TGTGCCAGCAGTTACGGGGGGGGCACAGATACGCAGTATTTT. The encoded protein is CASSYGGGTDTQYF.

CDR3 sequence (DNA): TGTGCCAGCACAAGGATCTCTACAGTCCGAGAGCAGCCCCAGCATTTT. Its translation: CASTRISTVREQPQHF. This chain joins TRBV28 and TRBJ1-5, with D hard to call. The CDR3 extends over 16 amino acids. Trimming left V 7 bases short and J 7 bases short, with 23 bases between. Per the germline V gene, CDR1 is MDHEN and CDR2 is SYDVKM.

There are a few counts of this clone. The CDR3 here is CASSPTGGGPYEQYF. CDR3 nucleotide sequence: TGTGCCAGCAGCCCTACCGGGGGAGGGCCCTACGAGCAGTACTTC. The chain recombines TRBV28 with TRBJ2-7; 7 bases map to TRBD2. This CDR3 is built from 15 residues. Germline CDR1 is MDHEN and CDR2 is SYDVKM. V lost 6 bases and J lost 2; bases outside the gene matches: 10.

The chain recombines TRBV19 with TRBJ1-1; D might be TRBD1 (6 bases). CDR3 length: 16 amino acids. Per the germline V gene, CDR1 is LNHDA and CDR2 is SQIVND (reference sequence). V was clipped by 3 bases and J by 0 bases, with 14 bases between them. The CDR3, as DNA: TGTGCCAGTAGTATCACGGGGGCCACCATGAACACTGAAGCTTTCTTT. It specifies CASSITGATMNTEAFF.

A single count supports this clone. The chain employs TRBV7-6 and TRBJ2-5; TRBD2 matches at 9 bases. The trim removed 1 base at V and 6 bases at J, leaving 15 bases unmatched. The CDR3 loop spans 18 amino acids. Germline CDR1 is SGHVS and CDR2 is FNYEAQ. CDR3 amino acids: CASSLGAGIAGVEQTQYF. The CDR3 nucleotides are TGTGCCAGCAGCTTAGGGGCCGGTATAGCGGGGGTTGAACAGACCCAGTACTTC.

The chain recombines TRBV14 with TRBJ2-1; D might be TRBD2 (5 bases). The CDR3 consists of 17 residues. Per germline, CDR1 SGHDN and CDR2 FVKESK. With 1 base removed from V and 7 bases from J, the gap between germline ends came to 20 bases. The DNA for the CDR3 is TGTGCCAGCAGCCAAGCTGTCGCGGACGGACTTAAGAATGAGCAGTTCTTC. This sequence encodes CASSQAVADGLKNEQFF.

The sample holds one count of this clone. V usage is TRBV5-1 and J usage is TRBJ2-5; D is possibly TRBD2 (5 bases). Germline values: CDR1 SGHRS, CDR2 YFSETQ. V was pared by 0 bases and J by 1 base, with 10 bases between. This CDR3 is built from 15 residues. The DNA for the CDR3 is TGCGCCAGCAGCTTGGACCGGGGTTCCCAAGAGACCCAGTACTTC. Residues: CASSLDRGSQETQYF.

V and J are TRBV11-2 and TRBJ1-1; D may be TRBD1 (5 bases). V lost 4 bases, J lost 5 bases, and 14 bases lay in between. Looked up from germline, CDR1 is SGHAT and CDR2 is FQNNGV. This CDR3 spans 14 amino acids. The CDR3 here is CASSYAGTITEAFF. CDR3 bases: TGTGCCAGCAGCTACGCCGGGACGATAACTGAAGCTTTCTTT.